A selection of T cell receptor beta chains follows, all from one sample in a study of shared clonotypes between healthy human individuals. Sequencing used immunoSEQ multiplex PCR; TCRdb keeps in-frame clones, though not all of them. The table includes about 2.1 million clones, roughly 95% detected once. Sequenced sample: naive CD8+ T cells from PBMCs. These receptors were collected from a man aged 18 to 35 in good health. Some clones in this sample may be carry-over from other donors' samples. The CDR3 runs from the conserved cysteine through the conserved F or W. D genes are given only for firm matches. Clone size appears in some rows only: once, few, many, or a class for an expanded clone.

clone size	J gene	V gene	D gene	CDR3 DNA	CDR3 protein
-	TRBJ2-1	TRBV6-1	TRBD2	TGTGCCAGCAGTGAACGGGCGGGAGCGGCCCTTTACAATGAGCAGTTCTTC	CASSERAGAALYNEQFF
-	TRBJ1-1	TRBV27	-	TGTGCCAGCAGTCCCCGGGACACCCACACTGAAGCTTTCTTT	CASSPRDTHTEAFF
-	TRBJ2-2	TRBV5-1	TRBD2	TGCGCCAGCAGCTTGCGACTAGCGGGAGAGAACACCGGGGAGCTGTTTTTT	CASSLRLAGENTGELFF
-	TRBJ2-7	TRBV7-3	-	TGTGCCAGCAGCCCTCGACCTACAGGGCTCCGCTACGAGCAGTACTTC	CASSPRPTGLRYEQYF
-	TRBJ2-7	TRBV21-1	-	TGTGCCAGCAGCGAGAGACCGGGACAGGACTACGAGCAGTACTTC	CASSERPGQDYEQYF
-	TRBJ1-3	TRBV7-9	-	TGTGCCAGCAGCTTAGCTCCCAGAAATGGAAACACCATATATTTT	CASSLAPRNGNTIYF
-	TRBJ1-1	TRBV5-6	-	TGTGCCAGCAGCATCCTCGGGAGTAACACTGAAGCTTTCTTT	CASSILGSNTEAFF
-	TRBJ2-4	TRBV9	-	TGTGCCAGCAGCCCCCGGGACACCATAAAGGGCATTCAGTACTTC	CASSPRDTIKGIQYF
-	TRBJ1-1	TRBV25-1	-	TGTGCCAGCAGTGATGTTTATTCGCAAAACACTGAAGCTTTCTTT	CASSDVYSQNTEAFF
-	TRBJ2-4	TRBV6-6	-	TGTGCCAGCAGCGGGAGTGCCGAAGGGACGAACATTCAGTACTTC	CASSGSAEGTNIQYF
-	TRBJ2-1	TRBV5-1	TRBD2	TGCGCCAGCAGCTCCGGACTAGCGGAGACCAGATACAATGAGCAGTTCTTC	CASSSGLAETRYNEQFF
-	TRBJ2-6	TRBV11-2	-	TGTGCCAGCAGACTTTACGGGACTCGACCCTCTGGGGCCAACGTCCTGACTTTC	CASRLYGTRPSGANVLTF
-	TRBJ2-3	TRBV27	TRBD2	TGTGCCAGCAGTTTAAGGTCTAGCGGGGGAGGTATCACAGATACGCAGTATTTT	CASSLRSSGGGITDTQYF
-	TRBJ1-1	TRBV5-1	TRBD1	TGCGCCAGCAGCTGGCAAACGGACAGGGAGGGCTACATGAACACTGAAGCTTTCTTT	CASSWQTDREGYMNTEAFF
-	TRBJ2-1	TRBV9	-	TGTGCCAGCAGCACCCCCACGGGGACGAGAGGACCCTACAATGAGCAGTTCTTC	CASSTPTGTRGPYNEQFF
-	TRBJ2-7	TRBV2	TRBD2	TGTGCCAGGGGTAGCGGGAGAAGAGCCTACGAGCAGTACTTC	CARGSGRRAYEQYF
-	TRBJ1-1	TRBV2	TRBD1	TGTGCCAGCAGTGTGGACAGGGGGTCTTGGGAAGCTTTCTTT	CASSVDRGSWEAFF
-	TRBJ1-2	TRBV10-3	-	TGTGCCATCAGTGAGCCTACAGGATTCAATGGCTACACCTTC	CAISEPTGFNGYTF
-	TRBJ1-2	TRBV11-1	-	TGTGCCAGCAGCTTGAGGACGGACTATGGCTACACCTTC	CASSLRTDYGYTF
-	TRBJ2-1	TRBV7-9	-	TGTGCCAGCAGTCAAACGGTGCGGGCCACGTACAATGAGCAGTTCTTC	CASSQTVRATYNEQFF
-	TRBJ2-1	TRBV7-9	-	TGTGCCAGCAGCTTTGTACAGGTCTACAATGAGCAGTTCTTC	CASSFVQVYNEQFF
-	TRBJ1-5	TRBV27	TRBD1	TGTGCCAGCAGTGGCCCCCGCGGGACAGGGTATCAGCCCCAGCATTTT	CASSGPRGTGYQPQHF
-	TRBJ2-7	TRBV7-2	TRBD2	TGTGCCAGCAGATCTTTCCGGACTAGCGGGAGCGACGAGCAGTACTTC	CASRSFRTSGSDEQYF
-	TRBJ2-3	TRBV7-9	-	TGTGCCAGCAGCCCACAAGGGGAAGTGGCAGATACGCAGTATTTT	CASSPQGEVADTQYF
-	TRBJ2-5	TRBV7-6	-	TGTGCCAGCAGCTTAAAGTGGTCCTGGACCCAAGAGACCCAGTACTTC	CASSLKWSWTQETQYF
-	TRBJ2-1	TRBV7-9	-	TGTGCCAGCAGCTTACGTTCCGAGTCTTACTCCTACAATGAGCAGTTCTTC	CASSLRSESYSYNEQFF
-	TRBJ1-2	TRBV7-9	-	TGTGCCAGCAGCTTATTGGACTATGGCTACACCTTC	CASSLLDYGYTF
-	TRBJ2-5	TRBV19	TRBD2	TGTGCCAGTAGTAGCGGACTAGCGGGAGGAGTAGAAGAGACCCAGTACTTC	CASSSGLAGGVEETQYF
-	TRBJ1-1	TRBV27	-	TGTGCCAGCCAGGTGGGTGGGTACACTGAAGCTTTCTTT	CASQVGGYTEAFF
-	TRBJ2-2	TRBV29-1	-	TGCAGCGTTGAGGCAGCGGGCACCGGGGAGCTGTTTTTT	CSVEAAGTGELFF
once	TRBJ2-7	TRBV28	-	TGTGCCAGCAGTTCCCGGTTTGGGACCTCCTACGAGCAGTACTTC	CASSSRFGTSYEQYF
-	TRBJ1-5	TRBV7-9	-	TGTGCCAGCAGCCCCTCTGATAGCAATCAGCCCCAGCATTTT	CASSPSDSNQPQHF
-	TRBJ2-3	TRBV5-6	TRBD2	TGTGCCAGCAGCTTGTCGGCGGGAGCATTAGATACGCAGTATTTT	CASSLSAGALDTQYF
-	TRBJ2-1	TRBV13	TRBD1	TGTGCCAGCAGCGACAGGGGGGAGGGCCCAGGGGAGCAGTTCTTC	CASSDRGEGPGEQFF
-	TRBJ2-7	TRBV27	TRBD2	TGTGCCAGCAGGGTTCTAGCGGGAGGGCCTAACGAGCAGTACTTC	CASRVLAGGPNEQYF
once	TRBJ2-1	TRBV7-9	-	TGTGCCAGCAGCTTAGGGCTAGGGAGCTCCTACAATGAGCAGTTCTTC	CASSLGLGSSYNEQFF
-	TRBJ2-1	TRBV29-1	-	TGCAGCGTTGAGTCGCTGGAGAGCTCCTACAATGAGCAGTTCTTC	CSVESLESSYNEQFF
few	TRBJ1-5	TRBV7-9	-	TGTGCCGCGACCCACGAGAATCAGCCCCAGCATTTT	CAATHENQPQHF
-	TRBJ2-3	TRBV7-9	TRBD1	TGTGCCAGCAGCGAACCGGGACAGGGTCTGGATACGCAGTATTTT	CASSEPGQGLDTQYF
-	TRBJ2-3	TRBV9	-	TGTGCCAGCAGCGAGCGAGATACGCAGTATTTT	CASSERDTQYF
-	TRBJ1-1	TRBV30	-	TGTGCCTGGAGGGGGGTCGGCTCGGGACACCCTCTGCCGGTTGGAGCTTTCTTT	CAWRGVGSGHPLPVGAFF
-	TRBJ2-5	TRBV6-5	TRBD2	TGTGCCAGCAGGTTTACTAGCGGCCAAGAGACCCAGTACTTC	CASRFTSGQETQYF
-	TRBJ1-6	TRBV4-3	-	TGCGCCAGCAGCCAAGATCTTCCCGGCCTAGGGCCCCTCCACTTT	CASSQDLPGLGPLHF
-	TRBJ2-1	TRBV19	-	TGTGCCAGTAGTATAGTAGCAGGAGCGAATGAGCAGTTCTTC	CASSIVAGANEQFF
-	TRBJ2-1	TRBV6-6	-	TGTGCCAGCAGTCTGGACTTGGGCGATGAGCAGTTCTTC	CASSLDLGDEQFF
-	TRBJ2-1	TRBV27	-	TGTGCCAGCAGTTTACTGGGCGCAGCGGCTCTCCATGAGCAGTTCTTC	CASSLLGAAALHEQFF
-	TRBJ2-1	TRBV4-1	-	TGCGCCAGCAGCCTAACGTCCGACCGGAATGAGCAGTTCTTC	CASSLTSDRNEQFF
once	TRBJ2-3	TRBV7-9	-	TGTGCCAGCAGCTTACCGCAGGGGGGGAACACAGATACGCAGTATTTT	CASSLPQGGNTDTQYF
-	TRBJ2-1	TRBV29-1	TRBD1	TGCAGCGTTTGGCCCCCGGGACAGAGCTCCTACAATGAGCAGTTCTTC	CSVWPPGQSSYNEQFF
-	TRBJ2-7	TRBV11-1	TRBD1	TGTGCCAGCAGCTTAGTAGGGGGGACAGGAAGCGAGCAGTACTTC	CASSLVGGTGSEQYF
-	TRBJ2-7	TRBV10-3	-	TGTGCCATCAGTGGGGGACACAGATCCTACGAGCAGTACTTC	CAISGGHRSYEQYF
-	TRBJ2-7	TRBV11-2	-	TGTGCCAGCAGCTTATTCGGGGGCGGATCCTACGAGCAGTACTTC	CASSLFGGGSYEQYF
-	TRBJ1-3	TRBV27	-	TGTGCCAGCAGTTTATCTCGGGGGACTGGAAACACCATATATTTT	CASSLSRGTGNTIYF
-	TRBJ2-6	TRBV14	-	TGTGCCAGCAGCCACCCCTCTTGGGCGGCCGGGGCCAACGTCCTGACTTTC	CASSHPSWAAGANVLTF
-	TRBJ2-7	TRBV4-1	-	TGCGCCAGCAGCCAAGATAACTGGAGAACCTACGAGCAGTACTTC	CASSQDNWRTYEQYF